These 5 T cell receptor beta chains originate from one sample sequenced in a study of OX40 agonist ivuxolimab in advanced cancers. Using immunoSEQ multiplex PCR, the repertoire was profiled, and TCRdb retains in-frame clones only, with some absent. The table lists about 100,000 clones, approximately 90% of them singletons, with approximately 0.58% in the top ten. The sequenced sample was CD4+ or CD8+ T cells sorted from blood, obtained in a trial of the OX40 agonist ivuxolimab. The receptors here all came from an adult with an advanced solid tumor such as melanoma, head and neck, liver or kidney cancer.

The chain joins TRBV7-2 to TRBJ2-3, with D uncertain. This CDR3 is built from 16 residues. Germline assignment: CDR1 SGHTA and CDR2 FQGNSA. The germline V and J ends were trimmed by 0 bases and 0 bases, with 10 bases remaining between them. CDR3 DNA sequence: TGTGCCAGCAGCTTAGCGTTGGCGCTGAGCACAGATACGCAGTATTTT. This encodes CASSLALALSTDTQYF.

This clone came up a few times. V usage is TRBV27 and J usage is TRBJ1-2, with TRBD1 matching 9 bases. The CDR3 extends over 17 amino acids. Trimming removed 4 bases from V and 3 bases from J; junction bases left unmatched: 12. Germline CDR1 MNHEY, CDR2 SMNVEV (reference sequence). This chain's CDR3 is CASSSLRQGQGDYGYTF. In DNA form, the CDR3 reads TGTGCCAGCAGTTCATTACGTCAGGGACAGGGTGACTATGGCTACACCTTC.

The CDR3: CASRRTSIITDTQYF. The CDR3 DNA reads TGTGCCAGCAGGAGGACTAGCATTATCACAGATACGCAGTATTTT. The chain employs TRBV27 and TRBJ2-3; 8 nucleotides align to TRBD2. Trimming took 6 bases from V and 2 from J; bases not matched to a gene: 7. CDR1 and CDR2 (germline): MNHEY, SMNVEV (reference sequence). This CDR3 has 15 residues.

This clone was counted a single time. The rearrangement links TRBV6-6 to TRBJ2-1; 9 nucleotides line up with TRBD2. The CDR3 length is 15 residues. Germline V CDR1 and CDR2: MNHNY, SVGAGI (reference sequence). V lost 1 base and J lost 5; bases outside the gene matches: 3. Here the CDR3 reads CASSYLGLADNEQFF. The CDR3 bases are TGTGCCAGCAGTTACTTGGGACTAGCCGACAATGAGCAGTTCTTC.

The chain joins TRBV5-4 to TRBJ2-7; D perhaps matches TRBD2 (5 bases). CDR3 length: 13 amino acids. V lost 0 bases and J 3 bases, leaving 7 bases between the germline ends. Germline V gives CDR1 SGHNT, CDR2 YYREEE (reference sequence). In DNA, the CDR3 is TGTGCCAGCAGCTTGGACCGGGACTACGAGCAGTACTTC. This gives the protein CASSLDRDYEQYF.